This TCR beta chain was captured by sequencing in a study of control samples from healthy donors and cancer patients. Sequenced by immunoSEQ multiplex PCR; TCRdb stores in-frame clones only, minus some. The data hold about 130,000 clones, with 90% observed a single time. Only one count was recorded for this clone. The sample comprised blood. The clonotype was recovered from a man aged 40-49 years in good health.

The chain's CDR3 is CASSPGQGNEQFF. For the CDR3, the DNA is TGTGCCAGCTCACCCGGACAGGGCAATGAGCAGTTCTTC. This rearrangement joins TRBV18 to TRBJ2-1; 8 positions match TRBD1. Losses at the gene ends were 3 bases for V and 6 bases for J; bases not matched to a gene: 1. The CDR3 consists of 13 residues. Germline lookup yields CDR1 KGHSH and CDR2 LQKENI.